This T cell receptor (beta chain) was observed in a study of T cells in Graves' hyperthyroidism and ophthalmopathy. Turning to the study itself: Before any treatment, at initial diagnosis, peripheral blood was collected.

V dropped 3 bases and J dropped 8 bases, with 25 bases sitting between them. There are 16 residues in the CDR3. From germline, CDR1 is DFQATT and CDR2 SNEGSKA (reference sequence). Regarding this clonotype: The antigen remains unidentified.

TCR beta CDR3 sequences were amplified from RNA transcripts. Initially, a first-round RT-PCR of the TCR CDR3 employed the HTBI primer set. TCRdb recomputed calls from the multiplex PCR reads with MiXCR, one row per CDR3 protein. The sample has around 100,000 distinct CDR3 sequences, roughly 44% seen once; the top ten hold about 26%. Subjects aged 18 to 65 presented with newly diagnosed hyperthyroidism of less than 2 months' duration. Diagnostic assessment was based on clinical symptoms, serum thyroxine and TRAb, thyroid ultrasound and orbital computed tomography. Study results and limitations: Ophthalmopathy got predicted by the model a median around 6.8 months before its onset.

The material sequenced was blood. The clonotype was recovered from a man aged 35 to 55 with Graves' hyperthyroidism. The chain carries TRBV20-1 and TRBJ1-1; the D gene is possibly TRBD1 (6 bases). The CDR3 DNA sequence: TGCAGTGCTAGCAGCTCCGTTCTAGCAGGGGAGACGGAAGCTTTCTTT. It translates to CSASSSVLAGETEAFF.